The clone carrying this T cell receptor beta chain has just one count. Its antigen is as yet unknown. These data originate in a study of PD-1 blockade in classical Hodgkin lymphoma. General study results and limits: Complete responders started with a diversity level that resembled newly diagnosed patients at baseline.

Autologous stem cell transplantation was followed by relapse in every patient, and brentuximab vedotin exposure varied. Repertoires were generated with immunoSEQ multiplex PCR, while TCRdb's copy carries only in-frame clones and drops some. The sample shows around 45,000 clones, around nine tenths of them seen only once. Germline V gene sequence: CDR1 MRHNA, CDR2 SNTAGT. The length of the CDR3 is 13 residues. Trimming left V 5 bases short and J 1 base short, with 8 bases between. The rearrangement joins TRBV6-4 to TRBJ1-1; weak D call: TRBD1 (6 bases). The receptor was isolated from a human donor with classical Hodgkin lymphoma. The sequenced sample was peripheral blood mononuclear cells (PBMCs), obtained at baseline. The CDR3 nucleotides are TGTGCCAGCAGTTCAGGGGAGAACACTGAAGCTTTCTTT. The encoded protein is CASSSGENTEAFF.